Presented here are 21 T cell receptor beta chains from one specimen sequenced in a study of blood T cell repertoires in COVID-19. Method: immunoSEQ multiplex PCR; TCRdb's copy keeps in-frame clones and lacks some. The sample lists some 150,000 clones, more than 70% seen once, with around 3.6% in the top ten. Source material: PBMCs or T cells enriched from blood (not recorded which). The receptor set was obtained from a woman aged 45 to 65 in a cohort exposed to, infected with or recovered from COVID-19 (not recorded which).

V usage is TRBV19 and J usage is TRBJ1-1, with 8 bases that match TRBD1. Germline CDR1 and CDR2: LNHDA and SQIVND (reference sequence). This CDR3 is 13 amino acids long. The V segment lost 5 bases and the J segment 11 bases; nucleotides outside the gene matches: 10. The CDR3 region has the DNA TGTGCCAGTAGTCCGACAGGGGTGATGTCGGCTTTCTTT. This encodes CASSPTGVMSAFF.

V and J are TRBV15 and TRBJ2-1, with 7 bases aligning to TRBD2. The CDR3 is 13 residues long. The ends lost 5 bases at V and 11 bases at J; junction bases unmatched: 9. Germline assignment: CDR1 LNHNV and CDR2 YYDKDF (reference sequence). CDR3 in DNA: TGTGCCACCAGCGTAGGGAGGGCGCAACAGCAGTTCTTC. It specifies CATSVGRAQQQFF.

The genes are TRBV19 and TRBJ1-3, with D perhaps TRBD1 (5 bases). Between the trimmed V and J ends, which lost 4 bases and 2 bases, there was a span of 9 bases. Germline V gene data show CDR1 as LNHDA and CDR2 as SQIVND (reference sequence). This CDR3 spans 14 amino acids. The CDR3 loop reads CASSTGAPGNTIYF. The CDR3 DNA sequence: TGTGCCAGTAGTACTGGGGCTCCTGGAAACACCATATATTTT.

This chain links TRBV9 with TRBJ1-1, with 7 bases fitting TRBD1. The CDR3 length is 15 residues. Germline trimming cut 0 bases from V and 6 bases from J; bases unmatched to any gene: 8. In germline, CDR1 is SGDLS, CDR2 YYNGEE. This CDR3 is CASSVVRTGAAEAFF. CDR3 nucleotide sequence: TGTGCCAGCAGCGTAGTCCGGACAGGCGCTGCTGAAGCTTTCTTT.

The rearrangement links TRBV2 to TRBJ2-3; 8 bases are shared with TRBD2. This CDR3 comprises 14 residues. With V trimmed by 4 bases and J by 2 bases, 2 bases remained unmatched. Germline CDR1 and CDR2: SNHLY and FYNNEI. The CDR3 region is CASSAGLDTDTQYF. In nucleotides, the CDR3 is TGTGCCAGCAGTGCGGGACTAGACACAGATACGCAGTATTTT.

The J gene is TRBJ1-1, the V gene TRBV3-1 (or the pseudogene TRBV3-2), with D maybe TRBD1 (6 bases). The CDR3 totals 14 residues. The V and J ends lost 6 bases and 1 base respectively, with 12 bases between them. Germline lookup yields CDR1 LGHDT and CDR2 YNNKEL (reference sequence). The chain's CDR3 is CASRREGGNTEAFF. In DNA form, the CDR3 reads TGTGCCAGCAGGAGGGAAGGGGGGAACACTGAAGCTTTCTTT.

J is TRBJ1-2 and V is TRBV28; the D gene is possibly TRBD1 (6 bases). The V gene's germline CDR1 is MDHEN and CDR2 SYDVKM. The CDR3 has 15 residues. Trimming removed 5 bases at V and 3 bases at J, with 16 bases between. The CDR3 region has the DNA TGTGCCAGCAGTCCTCCGGTCAGGGGAGACTATGGCTACACCTTC. It yields the protein CASSPPVRGDYGYTF.

This chain links TRBV28 with TRBJ1-2; D unclear. This CDR3 contains 13 residues. CDR1 and CDR2 from the germline V gene are MDHEN and SYDVKM. V lost 3 bases and J 4 bases, leaving 9 bases between the germline ends. In DNA, the CDR3 is TGTGCCAGCAGTTTTGGACTCCTCTATGGCTACACCTTC. This translates into CASSFGLLYGYTF.

The chain recombines TRBV29-1 with TRBJ2-2; the match to TRBD1 covers 8 bases. This CDR3 spans 14 amino acids. The germline gives CDR1 SQVTM, CDR2 ANQGSEA. J lost 5 bases, V lost 7 bases, and 9 bases had no gene match. The CDR3 loop reads CSARQGSMTGELFF. The CDR3 DNA reads as TGCAGCGCTCGACAGGGGAGTATGACCGGGGAGCTGTTTTTT.

With regard to this clone: The same CDR3 can be traced to other DNA sequences in this sample. This chain uses TRBV29-1 with TRBJ1-2; no definite D call. Germline V gene sequence: CDR1 SQVTM, CDR2 ANQGSEA. The CDR3 runs to 12 residues. Trimming shortened V by 6 bases and J by 2 bases, and 10 bases separated the two germline ends. CDR3 coding DNA: TGCAGCGTAGTTACACCGAACTATGGCTACACCTTC. Residues: CSVVTPNYGYTF.

J is TRBJ2-5 and V is TRBV7-8; 9 nucleotides align to TRBD1. Germline-derived CDR1 and CDR2 are SGHVS and FQNEAQ. The junction had 6 bases not matched to a gene; V was cut back by 5 bases and J by 5 bases. This CDR3 region has 14 residues. CDR3: CASSQGQGGETQYF. The DNA of the CDR3 is TGTGCCAGCAGCCAGGGACAGGGAGGGGAGACCCAGTACTTC.

The chain recombines TRBV2 with TRBJ1-5, with 9 positions matching TRBD1. The trim removed 6 bases at V and 4 bases at J, leaving 4 bases unmatched. The CDR3 totals 14 residues. Germline V gives CDR1 SNHLY, CDR2 FYNNEI. CDR3 amino acids: CASRGQGSNQPQHF. The CDR3 coding sequence is TGTGCCAGCAGAGGACAGGGGAGTAATCAGCCCCAGCATTTT. The full variable domain, in which reference TRBV2 and TRBJ1-5 provide the parts outside the CDR3, is EPEVTQTPSHQVTQMGQEVILRCVPISNHLYFYWYRQILGQKVEFLVSFYNNEISEKSEIFDDQFSVERPDGSNFTLKIRSTKLEDSAMYFCASRGQGSNQPQHFGDGTRLSIL.

This chain links TRBV29-1 with TRBJ2-4; weak D call: TRBD2 (5 bases). The germline V gene has CDR1 SQVTM and CDR2 ANQGSEA. V lost 4 bases, J lost 0 bases, and 7 bases lay in between. The CDR3 loop spans 13 amino acids. Here the CDR3 DNA reads TGCAGCGTTGGGGAGACAGCCAAAAACATTCAGTACTTC. Protein: CSVGETAKNIQYF.

This clone was detected only a few times. J is TRBJ2-3 and V is TRBV10-3; 7 positions agree with TRBD1. Germline lookup yields CDR1 ENHRY and CDR2 SYGVKD. After removal of 10 bases from V and 4 bases from J, the junction contained 11 bases not matched to a gene. The CDR3 has 14 residues. The CDR3 here is CATQQTTGADTQYF. The DNA for the CDR3 is TGTGCCACCCAACAAACTACAGGGGCAGATACGCAGTATTTT.

The genes are TRBV4-2 and TRBJ1-4; D perhaps matches TRBD1 (5 bases). The CDR3 covers 17 residues. Trimming removed 2 bases at V and 0 bases at J, with 13 bases between. Germline V gene sequence: CDR1 LGHNA, CDR2 YNFKEQ. DNA of the CDR3: TGTGCCAGCAGCCAAAGATTGGGGCTTGCAACTAATGAAAAACTGTTTTTT. This encodes CASSQRLGLATNEKLFF.

The chain carries TRBV7-2 and TRBJ1-5; no firm D call. Germline CDR1 reads SGHTA; CDR2 reads FQGNSA. V gave up 5 bases and J gave up 7 bases, with 15 bases separating them. This CDR3 contains 14 residues. The CDR3 sequence: CASSPGLRRQPQHF. CDR3 DNA: TGTGCCAGCAGCCCCGGGTTGAGAAGACAGCCCCAGCATTTT.

The V and J genes are TRBV7-2 and TRBJ2-7, with 11 bases that match TRBD1. CDR1 is SGHTA and CDR2 is FQGNSA in the germline V gene. The CDR3 length is 14 residues. The V and J ends lost 5 bases and 6 bases, in that order; junction bases with no gene match: 6. In DNA, the CDR3 is TGTGCCAGCAGCACCGGACAGGGGGCGGTCGAGCAGTACTTC. This sequence encodes CASSTGQGAVEQYF.

This chain joins TRBV9 and TRBJ1-6; maybe TRBD1 (6 bases). Germline V CDR1 and CDR2: SGDLS, YYNGEE. V lost 0 bases to trimming and J lost 9 bases, with 19 bases between them. The CDR3 totals 17 residues. The CDR3 nucleotides are TGTGCCAGCAGCGTAGGTCTTCAGGGGTTCATCAGTTCACCCCTCCACTTT. Protein sequence: CASSVGLQGFISSPLHF.

J is TRBJ2-4 and V is TRBV13; TRBD2 aligns across 11 bases. With V trimmed by 5 bases and J by 8 bases, 5 bases remained unmatched. The V gene's germline CDR1 is PRHDT and CDR2 FYEKMQ (reference sequence). The CDR3 contains 14 residues. This chain's CDR3 is CASSNSGGADIQYF. Here the CDR3 DNA reads TGTGCCAGCAGCAATAGCGGGGGGGCCGACATTCAGTACTTC.

The J gene is TRBJ1-4, the V gene TRBV7-9, with a weak D call TRBD1 (6 bases). Germline V CDR1 and CDR2: SEHNR, FQNEAQ (reference sequence). The V end lost 5 bases, the J end lost 3 bases, and 19 bases lay between the germline ends. CDR3 length: 17 amino acids. The CDR3: CASSPYKGGGANEKLFF. The CDR3 nucleotides are TGTGCCAGCAGCCCCTATAAGGGGGGGGGAGCTAATGAAAAACTGTTTTTT.

The chain couples TRBV13 to TRBJ2-7, with D perhaps TRBD1 (7 bases). The V end lost 0 bases, the J end lost 5 bases, and 14 bases lay between the germline ends. Germline loops: CDR1 PRHDT, CDR2 FYEKMQ (reference sequence). The CDR3 is 15 residues long. Written as DNA, the CDR3 is TGTGCCAGCAGCTTAGGCAGGGGGGTCGGCGACGAGCAGTACTTC. Protein product: CASSLGRGVGDEQYF.